Presented here are 14 T cell receptor beta chains from one specimen sequenced in a study of blood T cell repertoires in COVID-19. TCRdb keeps only in-frame clones here, not all; method: immunoSEQ multiplex PCR. The sample lists more than 95,000 clones, approximately 86% occurring once. The sample consisted of peripheral blood. These receptor sequences come from a woman aged 55-75 years in a cohort sampled during active or convalescent COVID-19.

This clone showed up just a few times. This chain connects TRBV3-1 (or the pseudogene TRBV3-2) to TRBJ2-7, with D tentatively TRBD2 (5 bases). This CDR3 region has 16 residues. V was trimmed by 1 base and J by 7 bases, leaving 20 bases between them. The V gene's germline CDR1 is LGHDT and CDR2 YNNKEL (reference sequence). The CDR3 coding sequence is TGTGCCAGCAGCCAAGGGTTCGAACTAGTCGATGTGGAGCAGTACTTC. It specifies CASSQGFELVDVEQYF.

This clone was detected a few times. The genes are TRBV7-3 and TRBJ2-7; D possibly corresponds to TRBD1 (5 bases). There are 13 residues in the CDR3. The germline V gene encodes CDR1 SGHTA and CDR2 FQGTGA. Between the trimmed V and J ends, which lost 4 bases and 1 base, there was a span of 8 bases. The CDR3, as DNA: TGTGCCAGCAGCTCAGCAGGGTCCTACGAGCAGTACTTC. Amino acids: CASSSAGSYEQYF.

This CDR3 reads CASSLPSRGNEQFF. CDR3 nucleotides: TGTGCCAGCAGCTTGCCCTCCCGGGGGAATGAGCAGTTCTTC. The J gene is TRBJ2-1, the V gene TRBV5-6; D is possibly TRBD2 (6 bases). This CDR3 has 14 residues. V lost 1 base and J 7 bases, leaving 12 bases between the germline ends. Germline V gives CDR1 SGHDT, CDR2 YYEEEE.

The chain carries TRBV18 and TRBJ2-1; 7 bases are a match to TRBD1. Trimming cost V 3 bases and J 5 bases; bases outside gene matches: 4. Germline loops: CDR1 KGHSH, CDR2 LQKENI. This CDR3 is built from 14 residues. CDR3 in DNA: TGTGCCAGCTCACCCGGGACAGTCCACAATGAGCAGTTCTTC. Its translation: CASSPGTVHNEQFF.

The rearrangement links TRBV25-1 to TRBJ2-1; possibly TRBD2 for D (6 bases). Germline V CDR1 and CDR2: MGHDK, SYGVNS. Trimming stripped 1 base from V and 3 bases from J, with 10 bases between. The CDR3 consists of 15 residues. The CDR3 DNA follows: TGTGCCAGCAGTGAATTAGGAGGGGACTACAATGAGCAGTTCTTC. It translates to CASSELGGDYNEQFF.

The chain is built from TRBV6-5 and TRBJ2-1; D not resolved. V lost 2 bases to trimming and J lost 1 base, with 12 bases between them. The germline gives CDR1 MNHEY, CDR2 SVGAGI. This CDR3 has 16 residues. This CDR3 is CASSYQWASSYNEQFF. The CDR3 DNA reads as TGTGCCAGCAGTTACCAATGGGCCAGTTCCTACAATGAGCAGTTCTTC.

The rearrangement links TRBV2 to TRBJ2-2; D may be TRBD1 (6 bases). Per the germline V gene, CDR1 is SNHLY and CDR2 is FYNNEI. This CDR3 comprises 16 residues. V was pared by 6 bases and J by 0 bases, with 14 bases between. CDR3 protein: CASSSDSWANTGELFF. CDR3 coding DNA: TGTGCCAGCAGCTCGGACAGTTGGGCGAACACCGGGGAGCTGTTTTTT.

This clone was recorded a few times. V and J are TRBV15 and TRBJ2-7, with a possible D match to TRBD1 (6 bases). CDR1 is LNHNV, CDR2 YYDKDF, per germline (reference sequence). Trimming shortened V by 6 bases and J by 1 base, and 10 bases separated the two germline ends. CDR3 length: 13 amino acids. The CDR3 loop reads CATSQGISYEQYF. The CDR3 DNA reads TGTGCCACCAGTCAGGGGATTTCCTACGAGCAGTACTTC.

V gene TRBV2 combines with J gene TRBJ2-3; 10 bases line up with TRBD2. This CDR3 has 15 amino acids. Germline values: CDR1 SNHLY, CDR2 FYNNEI. Trimming at V came to 4 bases and at J to 2 bases, leaving 3 bases not matched to a gene. CDR3 in DNA: TGTGCCAGCAGTGCAGCGGGGGGGCCCACAGATACGCAGTATTTT. It yields the protein CASSAAGGPTDTQYF.

This chain uses TRBV7-8 with TRBJ1-3; perhaps TRBD1 as D (5 bases). Germline V gene data show CDR1 as SGHVS and CDR2 as FQNEAQ. The V end was cut by 5 bases, the J end by 4 bases, with 18 bases between. The CDR3 extends over 16 amino acids. The CDR3 nucleotides are TGTGCCAGCAGCCCTCCGGGGGGAGACTTCGGAAACACCATATATTTT. It is translated as CASSPPGGDFGNTIYF.

For this clone: Germline and junction disagree at one end, which may indicate a read error. CDR3 amino acids: CASSLEGVSSYNEQFF. CDR3 DNA: TGTGCCAGTAGTCTAGAAGGGGTGAGCTCCTACAATGAGCAGTTCTTC. The J gene is TRBJ2-1, the V gene TRBV19, with D possibly TRBD1 on 5 matching bases. Germline V gene sequence: CDR1 LNHDA, CDR2 SQIVND (reference sequence). The CDR3 has 16 residues. The variable domain in full, with the rest retrieved from reference TRBV19 and TRBJ2-1, is DGGITQSPKYLFRKEGQNVTLSCEQNLNHDAMYWYRQDPGQGLRLIYYSQIVNDFQKGDIAEGYSVSREKKESFPLTVTSAQKNPTAFYLCASSLEGVSSYNEQFFGPGTRLTVL.

The chain carries TRBV30 and TRBJ1-4, with TRBD1 matching 9 bases. The CDR3 spans 15 residues. V was pared by 2 bases and J by 8 bases, with 9 bases of the junction left unmatched. Germline V lookup: CDR1 GTSNPN, CDR2 SVGIG (reference sequence). For the CDR3, the DNA is TGTGCCTGGAGTACTCCATGGACAGGGGACGAAAAACTGTTTTTT. Its protein product is CAWSTPWTGDEKLFF.

This chain connects TRBV7-9 to TRBJ1-2; D might be TRBD1 (6 bases). V was pared by 5 bases and J by 7 bases, with 17 bases between. Germline loops: CDR1 SEHNR, CDR2 FQNEAQ (reference sequence). There are 14 residues in the CDR3. The CDR3 sequence: CASSPSGGGGGYTF. CDR3 bases: TGTGCCAGCAGCCCCTCGGGGGGAGGGGGTGGCTACACCTTC.

This clone was recorded once. The chain uses TRBV5-1 and TRBJ2-7, with D perhaps matching TRBD1 (6 bases). The CDR3 runs 12 residues. From germline, CDR1 is SGHRS and CDR2 YFSETQ. Trimming pared 2 bases from V and 5 bases from J, leaving 8 bases between. The CDR3 coding sequence is TGCGCCAGCAGCTTACAGGGCAACGAGCAGTACTTC. Residues: CASSLQGNEQYF.